The 28 T cell receptor beta chains listed next were all sequenced from one sample in a study of beta chain features in type 1 diabetes. Whole-study results and caveats: Shortening of TCRB CDR3s, moderate but significant, appeared in all four CD4+ subsets of Type 1 diabetes patients.

These TCRs' antigens remain unknown. The isolated RNA, all of it, was reverse transcribed, so expressed TCRB transcripts were what got sequenced. The data were produced by immunoSEQ multiplex PCR, yet TCRdb's version contains in-frame clones alone and is incomplete. The sample yields hundreds of thousands of clones, around 15% seen once. The sample taken for sequencing was naive CD4+ T cells from blood. These receptors were taken from a man aged 18 to 30 with type 1 diabetes.

This clone was observed a few times. The chain couples TRBV7-3 to TRBJ2-2, with 9 bases matching TRBD1. Germline CDR1 reads SGHTA; CDR2 reads FQGTGA. Trimming cost V 5 bases and J 10 bases; bases outside gene matches: 5. The CDR3 is 13 residues long. Here the CDR3 reads CASSRDRAEELFF. DNA for the CDR3: TGTGCCAGCAGCCGGGACAGGGCGGAGGAGCTGTTTTTT.

The V call is TRBV4-2, the J call TRBJ2-1; 12 bases match TRBD2. The CDR3 loop spans 17 amino acids. Germline CDR1 reads LGHNA; CDR2 reads YNFKEQ. Losses at the gene ends were 2 bases for V and 2 bases for J; bases not matched to a gene: 4. The CDR3 DNA is TGTGCCAGCAGCCAAAATCTAGCGGGAGGGACCTACAATGAGCAGTTCTTC. Its translation: CASSQNLAGGTYNEQFF.

The chain employs TRBV29-1 and TRBJ2-3; D tentatively fits TRBD1 or TRBD2 (5 bases each). CDR1 and CDR2 (germline): SQVTM, ANQGSEA. Trimming took 7 bases from V and 5 from J, leaving 13 bases between them. The CDR3 totals 12 residues. CDR3 nucleotides: TGCAGCGGAGGATGGGACGGAGATACGCAGTATTTT. As protein: CSGGWDGDTQYF.

This clone was seen a handful of times. This rearrangement joins TRBV28 to TRBJ1-5; D gene unclear. This CDR3 comprises 13 residues. Between the trimmed V and J ends, which lost 5 bases and 3 bases, there was a span of 8 bases. CDR1 and CDR2 from the germline V gene are MDHEN and SYDVKM. The CDR3 loop reads CASSAVINQPQHF. CDR3 sequence (DNA): TGTGCCAGCAGTGCCGTTATCAATCAGCCCCAGCATTTT.

This clone was found a few times. This chain joins TRBV15 and TRBJ2-1; D possibly corresponds to TRBD2 (7 bases). The CDR3 loop spans 18 amino acids. The germline CDR1 and CDR2 sequences are LNHNV and YYDKDF (reference sequence). Trimming pared 0 bases from V and 0 bases from J, leaving 15 bases between. CDR3 bases: TGTGCCACCAGCAGAGATCACGGGGGGCCGATCTCCTACAATGAGCAGTTCTTC. As protein: CATSRDHGGPISYNEQFF.

This chain joins TRBV6-5 and TRBJ1-2; no reliable D call. V lost 2 bases, J lost 9 bases, and 13 bases lay in between. Germline CDR1 is MNHEY and CDR2 is SVGAGI. The CDR3 has 13 residues. The CDR3 region has the DNA TGTGCCAGCAGTTACCCCGGCCAGGCGAGCTACACCTTC. This codes for CASSYPGQASYTF.

V usage is TRBV7-2 and J usage is TRBJ1-4; D is unresolved. There are 14 residues in the CDR3. Germline assignment: CDR1 SGHTA and CDR2 FQGNSA. V dropped 1 base and J dropped 8 bases, with 11 bases sitting between them. CDR3 protein: CASSLGLLGEKLFF. DNA for the CDR3: TGTGCCAGCAGCTTAGGACTGCTCGGCGAAAAACTGTTTTTT.

As DNA, the CDR3 is TGTGCCAGCAGCCAGCCCCTAGCGGGGGGGAGCACCTACAATGAGCAGTTCTTC. This sequence encodes CASSQPLAGGSTYNEQFF. V and J are TRBV4-2 and TRBJ2-1; 12 bases map to TRBD2. After removal of 3 bases from V and 2 bases from J, the junction contained 8 bases not matched to a gene. The CDR3 is 18 residues long. CDR1 and CDR2 from the germline V gene are LGHNA and YNFKEQ.

This clone was picked up a small number of times. V usage is TRBV11-3 and J usage is TRBJ2-1, with a tentative D call TRBD1 (5 bases). V lost 6 bases and J 1 base, leaving 13 bases between the germline ends. CDR3 length: 15 residues. Per germline, CDR1 SGHNT and CDR2 YENEEA. CDR3: CASRDTGISYNEQFF. The CDR3 DNA reads as TGTGCCAGCAGGGACACAGGTATTTCCTACAATGAGCAGTTCTTC.

The rearrangement joins TRBV30 to TRBJ1-1; weak D call: TRBD1 (5 bases). V shed 8 bases and J shed 5 bases, with 15 bases lying between them. Per germline, CDR1 GTSNPN and CDR2 SVGIG (reference sequence). This CDR3 is built from 12 residues. The CDR3 is CAKGGERTEAFF. The DNA for the CDR3 is TGTGCCAAAGGAGGGGAGCGGACTGAAGCTTTCTTT.

V usage is TRBV7-2 and J usage is TRBJ1-1; 8 bases map to TRBD1. The J segment lost 6 bases and the V segment lost 5 bases, leaving 11 bases of the junction unmatched. There are 15 residues in the CDR3. From germline, CDR1 is SGHTA and CDR2 FQGNSA. CDR3 nucleotides: TGTGCCAGCAGCCGGGAGATCGGACAGGGTGCTGAAGCTTTCTTT. It codes for CASSREIGQGAEAFF.

The sample holds a few counts of this clone. V usage is TRBV7-2 and J usage is TRBJ2-7; D unclear. Germline V lookup: CDR1 SGHTA, CDR2 FQGNSA. V lost 2 bases and J 5 bases, leaving 4 bases between the germline ends. This CDR3 is built from 11 residues. This CDR3 reads CASSLKHEQYF. Written as DNA, the CDR3 is TGTGCCAGCAGCTTAAAACACGAGCAGTACTTC.

This clone was detected only a few times. Other DNA sequences in the sample encode the same CDR3. The CDR3: CAWSVLGYGYTF. The CDR3 DNA sequence: TGTGCCTGGAGTGTACTAGGGTATGGCTACACCTTC. V usage is TRBV30 and J usage is TRBJ1-2; D is unresolved. Germline CDR1 GTSNPN, CDR2 SVGIG (reference sequence). Trimming removed 0 bases from V and 5 bases from J, with 7 bases in between. This CDR3 comprises 12 residues. Full variable domain (outside the CDR3, taken from reference TRBV30 and TRBJ1-2): SQTIHQWPATLVQPVGSPLSLECTVEGTSNPNLYWYRQAAGRGLQLLFYSVGIGQISSEVPQNLSASRPQDRQFILSSKKLLLSDSGFYLCAWSVLGYGYTFGSGTRLTVV.

Only a few counts were recorded for this clone. The chain couples TRBV7-2 to TRBJ1-1; 7 positions match TRBD1. Germline loops: CDR1 SGHTA, CDR2 FQGNSA. The CDR3 length is 15 residues. With 5 bases clipped from V and 0 bases from J, the junction kept 6 bases outside the gene matches. The CDR3 sequence: CASSPETGVNTEAFF. The CDR3 DNA reads as TGTGCCAGCAGCCCTGAAACAGGGGTGAACACTGAAGCTTTCTTT.

There are a few counts of this clone. The chain is built from TRBV7-2 and TRBJ2-7; D is possibly TRBD2 (7 bases). This CDR3 contains 15 residues. Trimming removed 7 bases from V and 0 bases from J, with 16 bases in between. Germline V gene sequence: CDR1 SGHTA, CDR2 FQGNSA. The CDR3 loop is CASTVGGGDSYEQYF. In DNA form, the CDR3 reads TGTGCCAGCACAGTAGGAGGGGGGGACTCCTACGAGCAGTACTTC.

This rearrangement joins TRBV4-3 to TRBJ1-5, with unresolved D. The CDR3 is 17 amino acids. The germline CDR1 and CDR2 sequences are LGHNA and YSLEER. V lost 5 bases to trimming and J lost 0 bases, with 17 bases between them. The CDR3 region is CASSTFHGSYSNQPQHF. The CDR3 nucleotides read TGCGCCAGCAGCACTTTCCATGGGTCCTATAGCAATCAGCCCCAGCATTTT.

This clone was detected only a few times. The chain uses TRBV6-1 and TRBJ1-4; D gene uncertain. Trimming cost V 7 bases and J 5 bases, with 8 bases left between them. This CDR3 region has 12 residues. Germline V gene data show CDR1 as MNHNS and CDR2 as SASEGT. DNA for the CDR3: TGTGCCAGCACGGTCACCAATGAAAAACTGTTTTTT. Encoded protein: CASTVTNEKLFF.

The sample holds a few counts of this clone. This chain uses TRBV9 with TRBJ2-1; either TRBD1 or TRBD2 may fit D (6 bases each). CDR1 SGDLS and CDR2 YYNGEE come from the germline V gene. This CDR3 spans 16 amino acids. The V end was cut by 3 bases, the J end by 0 bases, with 13 bases between. The CDR3 reads CASSGRGGSSYNEQFF. In nucleotides, the CDR3 is TGTGCCAGCAGCGGGAGAGGGGGGAGCTCCTACAATGAGCAGTTCTTC.

This clone appeared a few times. The V and J genes are TRBV7-9 and TRBJ2-7; D is uncertain. CDR3 length equals 13 residues. CDR1 is SEHNR and CDR2 is FQNEAQ in the germline V gene (reference sequence). V lost 1 base and J lost 7, with 11 bases in between. CDR3 sequence reads: CASSLDSGSEQYF. CDR3 nucleotides: TGTGCCAGCAGCTTAGATTCCGGGTCGGAGCAGTACTTC. Drawing the rest from reference TRBV7-9 and TRBJ2-7, the complete variable domain is DTGVSQNPRHKITKRGQNVTFRCDPISEHNRLYWYRQTLGQGPEFLTYFQNEAQLEKSRLLSDRFSAERPKGSFSTLEIQRTEQGDSAMYLCASSLDSGSEQYFGPGTRLTVT.

The CDR3 DNA reads as TGCGCCAGCAGTGACCCGGGGTACGAGCAGTACTTC. This codes for CASSDPGYEQYF. The chain employs TRBV10-2 and TRBJ2-7, with D perhaps TRBD2 (5 bases). The germline gives CDR1 WSHSY, CDR2 SAAADI. The CDR3 has 12 residues. Trimming removed 3 bases at V and 4 bases at J, with 7 bases between.

In its sample, this clone was seen a few times. The chain joins TRBV7-9 to TRBJ2-4, with 8 bases matching TRBD1. The CDR3 has 14 amino acids. Germline values: CDR1 SEHNR, CDR2 FQNEAQ (reference sequence). Germline trimming cut 6 bases from V and 9 bases from J; bases unmatched to any gene: 10. CDR3 in DNA: TGTGCCAGCAGTAATAAGACAGGGGTGGCCATTCAGTACTTC. It specifies CASSNKTGVAIQYF. The full variable domain, completed using reference TRBV7-9 and TRBJ2-4, is DTGVSQNPRHKITKRGQNVTFRCDPISEHNRLYWYRQTLGQGPEFLTYFQNEAQLEKSRLLSDRFSAERPKGSFSTLEIQRTEQGDSAMYLCASSNKTGVAIQYFGAGTRLSVL.

This clone was counted a few times. J is TRBJ2-7 and V is TRBV29-1; 7 bases agree with TRBD2. The CDR3 consists of 14 residues. V lost 4 bases, J lost 0 bases, and 6 bases stayed unmatched. Germline values: CDR1 SQVTM, CDR2 ANQGSEA. DNA of the CDR3: TGCAGCGTTGTTTCGCGGGAGCTCTCCTACGAGCAGTACTTC. Protein: CSVVSRELSYEQYF.

Points on this clone: This CDR3 is also generated by other DNA sequences in the sample. The chain combines TRBV30 with TRBJ2-5; no firm D call. The CDR3 extends over 11 amino acids. Trimming stripped 2 bases from V and 5 bases from J, with 6 bases between. The germline V gene encodes CDR1 GTSNPN and CDR2 SVGIG (reference sequence). The CDR3 loop reads CAWSPGETQYF. Written as DNA, the CDR3 is TGTGCCTGGAGTCCCGGGGAGACCCAGTACTTC. Full variable domain (outside the CDR3, taken from reference TRBV30 and TRBJ2-5): SQTIHQWPATLVQPVGSPLSLECTVEGTSNPNLYWYRQAAGRGLQLLFYSVGIGQISSEVPQNLSASRPQDRQFILSSKKLLLSDSGFYLCAWSPGETQYFGPGTRLLVL.

This clone was picked up a small number of times. The chain has TRBV2 and TRBJ2-2; possible D gene TRBD1, 6 bases. CDR1 is SNHLY, CDR2 FYNNEI, per germline. Trimming removed 4 bases at V and 1 base at J, with 10 bases between. The CDR3 covers 15 residues. CDR3 in amino acids: CASSVQGLNTGELFF. The DNA of the CDR3 is TGTGCCAGCAGTGTTCAGGGGCTGAACACCGGGGAGCTGTTTTTT. The full variable domain, with the rest looked up from reference TRBV2 and TRBJ2-2, is EPEVTQTPSHQVTQMGQEVILRCVPISNHLYFYWYRQILGQKVEFLVSFYNNEISEKSEIFDDQFSVERPDGSNFTLKIRSTKLEDSAMYFCASSVQGLNTGELFFGEGSRLTVL.

In this sample, this clone turned up a few times. V and J are TRBV11-1 and TRBJ2-7; tentative D call: TRBD1 (5 bases). The CDR3 consists of 14 residues. V lost 2 bases and J lost 2, with 10 bases in between. The V gene's germline CDR1 is SGHAT and CDR2 FQDESV (reference sequence). The CDR3 coding sequence is TGTGCCAGCAGCTTATACAGGACACCCTACGAGCAGTACTTC. Translating gives CASSLYRTPYEQYF.

V is TRBV10-3 and J is TRBJ2-7, with 7 nucleotides matching TRBD1. This CDR3 contains 15 residues. Germline CDR1 ENHRY, CDR2 SYGVKD. V was clipped by 2 bases and J by 4 bases; unmatched bases: 8. CDR3 coding DNA: TGTGCCATCAGTGAGACCGGGACAGTGTTTTACGAGCAGTACTTC. Protein product: CAISETGTVFYEQYF.

The chain is built from TRBV9 and TRBJ2-7; D may be TRBD1 or TRBD2 (8 bases each). The V end was cut by 0 bases, the J end by 4 bases, with 20 bases between. This CDR3 spans 17 amino acids. Germline CDR1 is SGDLS and CDR2 is YYNGEE. The CDR3 here is CASSVAVAGTGPYEQYF. Here the CDR3 DNA reads TGTGCCAGCAGCGTAGCCGTAGCGGGGACAGGTCCTTACGAGCAGTACTTC.

This clone was counted between two and nine times. The chain combines TRBV30 with TRBJ2-5, with 9 bases fitting TRBD1. The CDR3 has 13 amino acids. Germline CDR1 reads GTSNPN; CDR2 reads SVGIG (reference sequence). Trimming took 8 bases from V and 13 from J; bases not matched to a gene: 17. As DNA, the CDR3 is TGTGCCGCTCCGGGACAGGGCGCTCCAATTTTGTACTTC. It is translated as CAAPGQGAPILYF.